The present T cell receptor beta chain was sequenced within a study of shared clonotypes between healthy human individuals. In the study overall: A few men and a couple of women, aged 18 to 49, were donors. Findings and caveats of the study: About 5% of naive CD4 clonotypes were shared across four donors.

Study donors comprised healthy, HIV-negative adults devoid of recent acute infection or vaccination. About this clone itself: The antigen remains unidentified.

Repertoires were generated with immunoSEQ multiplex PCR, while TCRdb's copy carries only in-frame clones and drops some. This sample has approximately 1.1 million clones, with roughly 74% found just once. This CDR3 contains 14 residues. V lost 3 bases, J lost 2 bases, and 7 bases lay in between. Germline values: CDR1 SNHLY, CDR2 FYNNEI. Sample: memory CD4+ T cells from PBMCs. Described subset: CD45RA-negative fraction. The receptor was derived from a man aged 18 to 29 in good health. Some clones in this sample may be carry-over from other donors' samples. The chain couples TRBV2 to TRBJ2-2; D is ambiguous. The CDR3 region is CASSDYSNTGELFF. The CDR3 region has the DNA TGTGCCAGCAGTGATTATAGCAACACCGGGGAGCTGTTTTTT.